Listed here are 12 T cell receptor beta chains from one sample, sequenced in a study of Ad26.COV2.S vaccination and SARS-CoV-2 variants. Treatment defined: roughly 19 received Ad26.COV2.S at low or high dose, single or two shots; about 5 received placebo; per-sample allocation not given. It was on day 63 after the first vaccine or placebo injection that samples were taken. The repertoire was sequenced with immunoSEQ multiplex PCR; TCRdb's copy has only in-frame clones and lacks some. Among more than 400,000 clones listed, around 91% were seen once. Sequenced material: peripheral blood, taken in a trial of Ad26.COV2.S vaccine versus placebo. All receptors derive from a person aged 18-65 years who received the Ad26.COV2.S COVID-19 vaccine or a placebo.

This chain connects TRBV7-2 to TRBJ2-7; possibly TRBD1 or TRBD2 for D (5 bases each). The CDR3 is made up of 15 amino acids. CDR1 is SGHTA and CDR2 is FQGNSA in the germline V gene. V was clipped by 1 base and J by 5 bases, with 15 bases between them. CDR3 protein: CASSLVGRGPDEQYF. The CDR3, as DNA: TGTGCCAGCAGCTTAGTGGGACGGGGCCCCGACGAGCAGTACTTC.

V gene TRBV28 combines with J gene TRBJ2-1; D possibly corresponds to TRBD2 (5 bases). Germline V gene lookup returns CDR1 MDHEN and CDR2 SYDVKM. Trimming left V 4 bases short and J 2 bases short, with 15 bases between. The CDR3 totals 16 residues. The CDR3 sequence: CASSSPQSSAYNEQFF. The CDR3 nucleotides are TGTGCCAGCAGTTCCCCCCAGAGTAGCGCCTACAATGAGCAGTTCTTC.

Comment on this clone: In the same sample, other DNA sequences code for this CDR3. CDR3 amino acids: CASSLGWNTGELFF. The CDR3 coding sequence is TGTGCCAGCAGCTTGGGGTGGAACACCGGGGAGCTGTTTTTT. The V and J genes are TRBV11-3 and TRBJ2-2; D is uncertain. From germline, CDR1 is SGHNT and CDR2 YENEEA. V was clipped by 3 bases and J by 1 base, with 6 bases between them. The CDR3 consists of 14 residues.

The gene calls are TRBV7-9 and TRBJ2-7, with D perhaps being TRBD1 or TRBD2 (5 bases each). Trimming removed 2 bases from V and 4 bases from J, with 15 bases in between. The CDR3 has 15 amino acids. Germline loops: CDR1 SEHNR, CDR2 FQNEAQ (reference sequence). The CDR3 nucleotides are TGTGCCAGCAGCTTATCTTCCCGGGGCCGGTACGAGCAGTACTTC. This encodes CASSLSSRGRYEQYF.

The chain is built from TRBV2 and TRBJ2-1; D tentatively fits TRBD1 or TRBD2 (6 bases each). The germline gives CDR1 SNHLY, CDR2 FYNNEI. The V gene lost 6 bases and the J gene lost 7 bases, with 16 bases spanning the gap. CDR3 length equals 14 residues. CDR3 in DNA: TGTGCCAGCAGGTCCGTTCAAGGGGGGAATGAGCAGTTCTTC. This sequence encodes CASRSVQGGNEQFF.

The chain is built from TRBV10-3 and TRBJ1-4; D call uncertain. The CDR3 sequence is 13 residues long. The V end was cut by 6 bases, the J end by 5 bases, with 10 bases between. Looked up from germline, CDR1 is ENHRY and CDR2 is SYGVKD. CDR3 nucleotides: TGTGCCATCAGCCGGGTGATGAATGAAAAACTGTTTTTT. This encodes CAISRVMNEKLFF.

The J gene is TRBJ2-7, the V gene TRBV25-1, with D maybe TRBD1 (6 bases). There are 14 residues in the CDR3. Germline V gives CDR1 MGHDK, CDR2 SYGVNS. V gave up 4 bases and J gave up 1 base, with 11 bases separating them. The CDR3 region has the DNA TGTGCCAGCAGTGCGGACGGGACATCCTACGAGCAGTACTTC. This codes for CASSADGTSYEQYF.

V gene TRBV11-2 combines with J gene TRBJ2-7, with D perhaps matching TRBD1 or TRBD2 (5 bases each). Trimming removed 1 base from V and 5 bases from J, with 12 bases in between. The germline V gene has CDR1 SGHAT and CDR2 FQNNGV. The length of the CDR3 is 14 residues. The CDR3 nucleotides read TGTGCCAGCAGCTTAGTTTCGGGGCGGAACGAGCAGTACTTC. Translation: CASSLVSGRNEQYF.

With respect to this clone: An end of the junction differs from the germline gene, which may be a read error. The genes are TRBV3-1 (or the pseudogene TRBV3-2) and TRBJ1-2; 7 bases are shared with TRBD1. This CDR3 is 13 amino acids long. Germline assignment: CDR1 LGHDT and CDR2 YNNKEL (reference sequence). Here the CDR3 DNA reads TGTGCCAGCAACCAACAGGGGAACTATGGCTACACCTTC. It yields the protein CASNQQGNYGYTF.

This chain connects TRBV28 to TRBJ1-5; D remains unclear. The V end lost 2 bases, the J end lost 0 bases, and 2 bases lay between the germline ends. The CDR3 consists of 13 residues. The V gene's germline CDR1 is MDHEN and CDR2 SYDVKM. In DNA form, the CDR3 reads TGTGCCAGCAGTTTAAGTAGCAATCAGCCCCAGCATTTT. It codes for CASSLSSNQPQHF.

The rearrangement uses TRBV21-1 and TRBJ1-5. TRBV21-1 is flagged as a pseudogene. This CDR3 comprises 17 residues. The CDR3 region is CASSRGLLGHSNQPQHF. The CDR3 DNA follows: TGTGCCAGCAGCCGAGGCTTACTAGGACATAGCAATCAGCCCCAGCATTTT.

This clone has only a few counts. The rearrangement joins TRBV4-3 to TRBJ1-4, with 7 nucleotides matching TRBD1. Germline CDR1 and CDR2: LGHNA and YSLEER. V shed 2 bases, J shed 7 bases, and the junction held 7 bases outside the gene matches. The length of the CDR3 is 15 residues. The CDR3 here is CASSQMGQGGEKLFF. The DNA for the CDR3 is TGCGCCAGCAGCCAAATGGGGCAGGGGGGTGAAAAACTGTTTTTT.